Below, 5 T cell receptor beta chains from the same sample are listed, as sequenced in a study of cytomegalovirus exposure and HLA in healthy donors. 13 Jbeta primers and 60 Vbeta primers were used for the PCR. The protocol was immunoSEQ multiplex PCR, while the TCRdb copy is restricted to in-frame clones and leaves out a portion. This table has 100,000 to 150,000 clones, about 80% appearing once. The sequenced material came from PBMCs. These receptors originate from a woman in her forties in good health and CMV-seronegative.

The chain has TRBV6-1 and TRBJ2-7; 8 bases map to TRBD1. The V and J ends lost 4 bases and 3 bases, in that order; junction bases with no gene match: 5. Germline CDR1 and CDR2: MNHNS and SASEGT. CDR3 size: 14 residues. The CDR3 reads CASSAGQVVYEQYF. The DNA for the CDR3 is TGTGCCAGCAGTGCGGGACAGGTTGTCTACGAGCAGTACTTC.

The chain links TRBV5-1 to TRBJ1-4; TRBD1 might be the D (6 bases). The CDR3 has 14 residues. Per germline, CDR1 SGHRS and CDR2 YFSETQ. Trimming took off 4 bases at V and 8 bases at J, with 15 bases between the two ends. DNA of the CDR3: TGCGCCAGCAGCCCGGTCGCGGGGGCGGAAAAACTGTTTTTT. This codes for CASSPVAGAEKLFF.

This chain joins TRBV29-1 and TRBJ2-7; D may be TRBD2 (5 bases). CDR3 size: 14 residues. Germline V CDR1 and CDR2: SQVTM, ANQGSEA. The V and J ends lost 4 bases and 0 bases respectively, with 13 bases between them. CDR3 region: CSVGRTGSSYEQYF. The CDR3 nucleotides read TGCAGCGTTGGAAGGACGGGAAGCTCCTACGAGCAGTACTTC.

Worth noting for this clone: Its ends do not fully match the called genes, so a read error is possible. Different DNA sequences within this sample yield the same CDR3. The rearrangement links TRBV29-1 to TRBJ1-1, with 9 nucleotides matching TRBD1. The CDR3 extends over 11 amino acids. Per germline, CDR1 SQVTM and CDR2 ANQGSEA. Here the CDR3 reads CSVDRGTEAFF. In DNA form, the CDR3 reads TGCAGTGTTGACAGGGGGACTGAAGCTTTCTTT.

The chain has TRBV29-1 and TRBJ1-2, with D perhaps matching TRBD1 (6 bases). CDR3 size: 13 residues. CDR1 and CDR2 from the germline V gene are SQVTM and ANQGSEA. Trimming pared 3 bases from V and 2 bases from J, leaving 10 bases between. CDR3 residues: CSVDGQGNYGYTF. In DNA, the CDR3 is TGCAGCGTTGACGGTCAGGGGAACTATGGCTACACCTTC.